The entry that follows covers one T cell receptor (beta chain) sequence. Its specificity is not known. This record belongs to a study of Graves' ophthalmopathy and Graves' hyperthyroidism. Overall study results and limits: This model predicted ophthalmopathy progression (sensitivity 70.59%, specificity around 72%). Most expanded clonotypes in thyroid above 0.001 frequency also showed up in blood.

The V and J ends lost 0 bases and 9 bases respectively, with 12 bases between them. This CDR3 comprises 15 residues. CDR1 is SGHTA, CDR2 FQGNSA, per germline. As the template, RNA transcripts were used to amplify TCR beta CDR3 regions. First-round RT-PCR with HTBI primers preceded a second-round multiplex PCR. TCRdb reprocessed the multiplex PCR reads with MiXCR, giving one entry per CDR3 protein. The sample carries 300,000 to 500,000 distinct CDR3 sequences, just over 15% recorded once. Patients were left out if they had other autoimmune diseases, uncontrolled infections, pregnancy or lactation. Diagnostic conclusions were grounded in clinical symptoms, serum thyroxine, TRAb, thyroid ultrasound and orbital computed tomography.

This TCR was sampled from a young woman with stable Graves' hyperthyroidism. The sample comprised peripheral blood. V is TRBV7-2 and J is TRBJ1-6; no clear D. The CDR3 protein is CASSLAHLGSSPLHF. CDR3 DNA sequence: TGTGCCAGCAGCTTAGCGCATTTAGGCAGTTCACCCCTCCACTTT.